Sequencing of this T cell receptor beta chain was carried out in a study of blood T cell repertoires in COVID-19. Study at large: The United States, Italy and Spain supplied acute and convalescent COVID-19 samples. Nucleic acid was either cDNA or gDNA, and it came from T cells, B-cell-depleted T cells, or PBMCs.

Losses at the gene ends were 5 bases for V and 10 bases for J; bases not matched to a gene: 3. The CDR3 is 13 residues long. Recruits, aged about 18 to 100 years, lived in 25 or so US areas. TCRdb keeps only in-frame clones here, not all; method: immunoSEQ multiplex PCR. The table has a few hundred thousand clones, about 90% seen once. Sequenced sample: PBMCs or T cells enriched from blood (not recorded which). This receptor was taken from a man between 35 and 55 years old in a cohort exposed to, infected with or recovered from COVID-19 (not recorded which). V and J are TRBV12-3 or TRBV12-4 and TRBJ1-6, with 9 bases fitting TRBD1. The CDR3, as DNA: TGTGCCAGCAGTAGGGACAGGGACTCACCCCTCCACTTT. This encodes CASSRDRDSPLHF.